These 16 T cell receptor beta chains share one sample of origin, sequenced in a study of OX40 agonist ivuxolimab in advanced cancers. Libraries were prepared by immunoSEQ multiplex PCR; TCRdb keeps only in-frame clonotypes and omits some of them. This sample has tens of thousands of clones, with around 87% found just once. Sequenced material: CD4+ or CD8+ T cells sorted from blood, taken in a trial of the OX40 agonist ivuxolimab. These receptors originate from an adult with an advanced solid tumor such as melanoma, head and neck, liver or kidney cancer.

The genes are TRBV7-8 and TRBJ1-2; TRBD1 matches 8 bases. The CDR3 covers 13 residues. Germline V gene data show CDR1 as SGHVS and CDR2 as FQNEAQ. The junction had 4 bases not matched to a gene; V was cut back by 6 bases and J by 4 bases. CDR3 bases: TGTGCCAGCAGTACCGACAGGGGCTATGGCTACACCTTC. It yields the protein CASSTDRGYGYTF.

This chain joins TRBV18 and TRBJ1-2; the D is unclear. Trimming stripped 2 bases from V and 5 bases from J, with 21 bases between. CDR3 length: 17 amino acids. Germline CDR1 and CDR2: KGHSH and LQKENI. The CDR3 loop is CASSPGPARTGGYGYTF. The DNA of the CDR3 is TGTGCCAGCTCACCAGGGCCAGCCCGGACGGGCGGGTATGGCTACACCTTC.

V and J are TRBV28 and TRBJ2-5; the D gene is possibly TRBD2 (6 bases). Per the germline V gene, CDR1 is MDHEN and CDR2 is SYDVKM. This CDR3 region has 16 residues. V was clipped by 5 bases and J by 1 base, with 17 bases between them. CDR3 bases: TGTGCCAGCAGTAGCCGGGGCGGGACCCTCCAAGAGACCCAGTACTTC. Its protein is CASSSRGGTLQETQYF.

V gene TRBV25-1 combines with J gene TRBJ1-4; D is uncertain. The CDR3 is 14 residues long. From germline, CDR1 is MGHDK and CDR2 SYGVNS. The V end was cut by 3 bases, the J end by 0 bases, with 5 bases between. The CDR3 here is CASSDVSTNEKLFF. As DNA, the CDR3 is TGTGCCAGCAGTGATGTATCAACTAATGAAAAACTGTTTTTT. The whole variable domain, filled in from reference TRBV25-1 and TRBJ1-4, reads EADIYQTPRYLVIGTGKKITLECSQTMGHDKMYWYQQDPGMELHLIHYSYGVNSTEKGDLSSESTVSRIRTEHFPLTLESARPSHTSQYLCASSDVSTNEKLFFGSGTQLSVL.

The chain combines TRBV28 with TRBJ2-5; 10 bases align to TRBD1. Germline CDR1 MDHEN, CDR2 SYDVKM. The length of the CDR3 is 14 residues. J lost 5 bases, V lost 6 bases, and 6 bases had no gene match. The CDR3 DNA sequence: TGTGCCAGCAGGCAGACAGGGGGCAGGGAGACCCAGTACTTC. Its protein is CASRQTGGRETQYF.

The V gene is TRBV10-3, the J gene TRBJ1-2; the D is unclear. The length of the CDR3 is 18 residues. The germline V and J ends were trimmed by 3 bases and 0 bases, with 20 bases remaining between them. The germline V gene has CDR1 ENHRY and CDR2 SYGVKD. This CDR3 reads CAISDVSRRVSTNYGYTF. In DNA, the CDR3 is TGTGCCATCAGTGATGTGTCTAGGAGGGTTTCTACTAACTATGGCTACACCTTC.

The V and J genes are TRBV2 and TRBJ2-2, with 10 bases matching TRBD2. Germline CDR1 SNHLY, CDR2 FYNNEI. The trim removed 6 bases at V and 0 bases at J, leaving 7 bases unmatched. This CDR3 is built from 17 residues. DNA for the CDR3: TGTGCCAGCAGCCCCCTAGCGGGAGCTACGAACACCGGGGAGCTGTTTTTT. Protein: CASSPLAGATNTGELFF.

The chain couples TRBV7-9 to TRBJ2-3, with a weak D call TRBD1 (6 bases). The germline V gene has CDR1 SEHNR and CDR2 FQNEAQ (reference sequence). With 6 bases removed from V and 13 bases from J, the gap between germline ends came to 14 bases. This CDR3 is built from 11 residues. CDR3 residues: CASSSTQGKYF. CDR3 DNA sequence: TGTGCCAGCAGTTCGACCCAGGGGAAGTATTTT. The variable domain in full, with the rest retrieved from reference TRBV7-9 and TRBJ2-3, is DTGVSQNPRHKITKRGQNVTFRCDPISEHNRLYWYRQTLGQGPEFLTYFQNEAQLEKSRLLSDRFSAERPKGSFSTLEIQRTEQGDSAMYLCASSSTQGKYFGPGTRLTVL.

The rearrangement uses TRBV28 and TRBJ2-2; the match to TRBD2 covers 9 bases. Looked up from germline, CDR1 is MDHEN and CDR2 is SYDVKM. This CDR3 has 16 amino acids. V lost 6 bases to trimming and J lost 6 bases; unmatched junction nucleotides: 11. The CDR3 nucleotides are TGTGCCAGCAGCTCACTATCACTAGCGGGTGCCGGGGAGCTGTTTTTT. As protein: CASSSLSLAGAGELFF.

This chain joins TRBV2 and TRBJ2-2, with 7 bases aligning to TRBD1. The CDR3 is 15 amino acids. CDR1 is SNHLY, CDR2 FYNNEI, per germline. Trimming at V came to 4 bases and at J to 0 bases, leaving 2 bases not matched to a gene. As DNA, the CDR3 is TGTGCCAGCAGTGGCAGGGGGACGAACACCGGGGAGCTGTTTTTT. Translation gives CASSGRGTNTGELFF.

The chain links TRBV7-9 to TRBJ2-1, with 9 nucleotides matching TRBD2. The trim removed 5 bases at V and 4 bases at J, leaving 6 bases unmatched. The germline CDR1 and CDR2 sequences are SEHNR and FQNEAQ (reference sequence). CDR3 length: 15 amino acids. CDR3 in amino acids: CASSQTAGGYNEQFF. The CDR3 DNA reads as TGTGCCAGCAGCCAGACAGCGGGGGGTTACAATGAGCAGTTCTTC.

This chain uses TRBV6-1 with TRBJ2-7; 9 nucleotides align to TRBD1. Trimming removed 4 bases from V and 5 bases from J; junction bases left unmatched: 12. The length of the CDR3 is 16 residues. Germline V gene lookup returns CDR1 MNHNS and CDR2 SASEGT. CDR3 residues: CASSARTADRGDEQYF. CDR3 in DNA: TGTGCCAGCAGTGCCCGAACGGCGGACAGGGGAGACGAGCAGTACTTC.

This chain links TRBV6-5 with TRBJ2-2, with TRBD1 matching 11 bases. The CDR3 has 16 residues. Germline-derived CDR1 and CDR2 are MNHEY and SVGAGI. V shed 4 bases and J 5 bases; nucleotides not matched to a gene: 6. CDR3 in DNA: TGTGCCAGCAGTTGGTCCGGGACAGGGGGAACCGGGGAGCTGTTTTTT. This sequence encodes CASSWSGTGGTGELFF.

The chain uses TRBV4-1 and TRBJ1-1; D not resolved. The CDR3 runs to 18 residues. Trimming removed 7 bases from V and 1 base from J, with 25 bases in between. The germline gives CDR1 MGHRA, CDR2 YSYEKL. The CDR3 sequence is CASTTWMLWGRENTEAFF. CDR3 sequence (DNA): TGCGCCAGCACCACATGGATGTTATGGGGAAGAGAGAACACTGAAGCTTTCTTT.

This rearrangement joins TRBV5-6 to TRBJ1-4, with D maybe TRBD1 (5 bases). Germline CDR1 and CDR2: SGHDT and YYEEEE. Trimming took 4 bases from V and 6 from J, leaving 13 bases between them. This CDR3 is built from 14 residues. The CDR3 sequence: CASSRQLVYEKLFF. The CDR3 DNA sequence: TGTGCCAGCAGCAGACAGTTAGTGTATGAAAAACTGTTTTTT.

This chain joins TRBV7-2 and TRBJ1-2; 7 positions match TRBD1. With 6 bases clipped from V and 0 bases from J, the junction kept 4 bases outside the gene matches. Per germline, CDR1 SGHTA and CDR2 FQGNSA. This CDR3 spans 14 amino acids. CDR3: CASREGTANYGYTF. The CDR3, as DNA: TGTGCCAGCAGGGAGGGGACAGCTAACTATGGCTACACCTTC.